The 20 T cell receptor beta chains presented below share a single source sample, sequenced in a study of OX40 agonist ivuxolimab in advanced cancers. Measured with immunoSEQ multiplex PCR; TCRdb has only the in-frame clones, and not every one. The table includes about 69,000 clones, roughly nine tenths detected once. The starting material was CD4+ or CD8+ T cells sorted from blood, obtained in a trial of the OX40 agonist ivuxolimab. All receptors come from an adult with an advanced solid tumor such as melanoma, head and neck, liver or kidney cancer.

This clone was recorded once. The genes are TRBV7-3 and TRBJ2-1, with D maybe TRBD2 (6 bases). Germline lookup yields CDR1 SGHTA and CDR2 FQGTGA. CDR3 length: 14 amino acids. V was clipped by 2 bases and J by 7 bases, with 12 bases between them. CDR3 coding DNA: TGTGCCAGCAGCTTAGTAAGCGGGCTTAATGAGCAGTTCTTC. Amino acids: CASSLVSGLNEQFF.

V usage is TRBV10-3 and J usage is TRBJ1-1; no definite D call. The germline CDR1 and CDR2 sequences are ENHRY and SYGVKD. This CDR3 region has 14 residues. V lost 2 bases and J lost 4, with 11 bases in between. The CDR3 DNA sequence: TGTGCCATCAGTGAGGAAGAGGCAATCACTGAAGCTTTCTTT. Protein sequence: CAISEEEAITEAFF.

This chain connects TRBV28 to TRBJ2-1, with TRBD1 identical over 11 bases. With 5 bases clipped from V and 2 bases from J, the junction kept 5 bases outside the gene matches. The germline gives CDR1 MDHEN, CDR2 SYDVKM. CDR3 length: 16 residues. CDR3 sequence reads: CASSPLDRGPYNEQFF. The CDR3 region has the DNA TGTGCCAGCAGTCCTTTGGACAGGGGGCCCTACAATGAGCAGTTCTTC.

This rearrangement joins TRBV19 to TRBJ1-3; D is unclear. The V gene lost 6 bases and the J gene lost 4 bases, with 19 bases spanning the gap. This CDR3 has 16 amino acids. CDR1 is LNHDA and CDR2 is SQIVND in the germline V gene (reference sequence). For the CDR3, the DNA is TGTGCCAGTAGCCCCCCCTTTGGGGTTTCAGGAAACACCATATATTTT. It translates to CASSPPFGVSGNTIYF.

V is TRBV10-1 and J is TRBJ2-1, with 10 nucleotides matching TRBD2. The CDR3 is 15 residues long. J was trimmed by 5 bases and V by 2 bases; bases with no gene match: 3. In germline, CDR1 is WNHNN, CDR2 SYGVQD (reference sequence). CDR3 bases: TGCGCCAGCAGTGAGCGGCTAGCGGGGGACAATGAGCAGTTCTTC. This codes for CASSERLAGDNEQFF.

V is TRBV2 and J is TRBJ2-1; 14 bases agree with TRBD2. The CDR3 spans 15 residues. Trimming at V came to 7 bases and at J to 8 bases, leaving 7 bases not matched to a gene. Germline CDR1 is SNHLY and CDR2 is FYNNEI. As DNA, the CDR3 is TGTGCCAGCACCTCCTGGACTAGCGGGAGGTATGAGCAGTTCTTC. Translating it yields CASTSWTSGRYEQFF.

The V and J genes are TRBV6-1 and TRBJ2-5, with a weak D call TRBD1 (6 bases). Per the germline V gene, CDR1 is MNHNS and CDR2 is SASEGT. Trimming removed 6 bases at V and 7 bases at J, with 21 bases between. The CDR3 consists of 15 residues. CDR3 sequence: CASSEGDHPQGTQYF. For the CDR3, the DNA is TGTGCCAGCAGCGAGGGGGACCACCCTCAGGGGACCCAGTACTTC.

The chain uses TRBV5-4 and TRBJ1-5; TRBD1 might be the D (6 bases). Trimming shortened V by 4 bases and J by 2 bases, and 16 bases separated the two germline ends. Germline V gene lookup returns CDR1 SGHNT and CDR2 YYREEE (reference sequence). CDR3 length: 16 amino acids. CDR3 bases: TGTGCCAGCAGCCTTGGAGGGGGGAATGGCAATCAGCCCCAGCATTTT. This codes for CASSLGGGNGNQPQHF.

Here the CDR3 DNA reads TGCAGTGCTAGAGCTGGGGAGACCCAGTACTTC. Protein sequence: CSARAGETQYF. The chain is built from TRBV20-1 and TRBJ2-5; no definite D call. Germline loops: CDR1 DFQATT, CDR2 SNEGSKA (reference sequence). There are 11 residues in the CDR3. The V gene lost 1 base and the J gene lost 5 bases, with 5 bases spanning the gap.

The CDR3 spells CASSLGPFAHEQFF. DNA of the CDR3: TGTGCCAGCAGCCTTGGGCCCTTCGCCCATGAGCAGTTCTTC. The chain is built from TRBV11-3 and TRBJ2-1; D ambiguous. Germline V gene data show CDR1 as SGHNT and CDR2 as YENEEA. The CDR3 extends over 14 amino acids. V gave up 5 bases and J gave up 8 bases, with 16 bases separating them.

V is TRBV29-1 and J is TRBJ2-3; possible D gene TRBD2, 6 bases. The germline V gene has CDR1 SQVTM and CDR2 ANQGSEA. V lost 8 bases and J lost 8, with 17 bases in between. The CDR3 contains 12 residues. This CDR3 reads CSTTEGPGTQYF. Written as DNA, the CDR3 is TGCAGCACGACGGAGGGTCCGGGTACGCAGTATTTT.

The V gene is TRBV29-1, the J gene TRBJ1-5; D is perhaps TRBD1 (5 bases). The CDR3 is 14 residues long. V lost 0 bases, J lost 2 bases, and 8 bases lay in between. In germline, CDR1 is SQVTM, CDR2 ANQGSEA. CDR3 sequence reads: CSVEEGPGNQPQHF. CDR3 coding DNA: TGCAGCGTTGAAGAGGGACCGGGCAATCAGCCCCAGCATTTT.

The V and J genes are TRBV29-1 and TRBJ2-2; 11 nucleotides agree with TRBD2. This CDR3 has 16 residues. The germline V gene encodes CDR1 SQVTM and CDR2 ANQGSEA. Losses at the gene ends were 6 bases for V and 2 bases for J; bases not matched to a gene: 8. The CDR3 DNA reads as TGCAGCGTATCCGGGACTAGCGGATTTAACACCGGGGAGCTGTTTTTT. Residues: CSVSGTSGFNTGELFF.

The CDR3 coding sequence is TGTGCCAGTACTTCGACCTATGGCTACACCTTC. Encoded protein: CASTSTYGYTF. The chain links TRBV19 to TRBJ1-2; D gene uncertain. From germline, CDR1 is LNHDA and CDR2 SQIVND (reference sequence). The CDR3 spans 11 residues. V lost 7 bases to trimming and J lost 4 bases, with 7 bases between them.

The chain carries TRBV18 and TRBJ2-5, with D perhaps TRBD2 (6 bases). The germline V gene encodes CDR1 KGHSH and CDR2 LQKENI. The germline V and J ends were trimmed by 5 bases and 2 bases, with 18 bases remaining between them. CDR3 size: 16 residues. CDR3 DNA: TGTGCCAGCTCATCTACGAATCGGGGGTGGCAAGAGACCCAGTACTTC. Translation gives CASSSTNRGWQETQYF.

The chain recombines TRBV29-1 with TRBJ1-1; 7 bases match TRBD1. This CDR3 has 14 residues. The V and J ends lost 6 bases and 5 bases, in that order; junction bases with no gene match: 12. Looked up from germline, CDR1 is SQVTM and CDR2 is ANQGSEA. The DNA for the CDR3 is TGCAGCGTCACCCCGACAGGGAGGAGAACTGAAGCTTTCTTT. Translated, it gives CSVTPTGRRTEAFF. Full variable domain (missing parts from reference TRBV29-1 and TRBJ1-1): SAVISQKPSRDICQRGTSLTIQCQVDSQVTMMFWYRQQPGQSLTLIATANQGSEATYESGFVIDKFPISRPNLTFSTLTVSNMSPEDSSIYLCSVTPTGRRTEAFFGQGTRLTVV.

With respect to this clone: At one end, the junction sequence differs from germline, possibly due to a read error. This chain links TRBV11-1 with TRBJ2-1; TRBD2 is a possible D gene (5 bases). The CDR3 loop spans 17 amino acids. The V gene's germline CDR1 is SGHAT and CDR2 FQDESV (reference sequence). The CDR3 bases are TGTGCCCGACCCTGTTTCTGGAGTTGGGGAGTCTACGATGAGCAGTTCTTC. This translates into CARPCFWSWGVYDEQFF.

CDR3 coding DNA: TGTGCCAGCAGCGTAGGAGAACAGTTCGCGAACACCGGGGAGCTGTTTTTT. Translated, it gives CASSVGEQFANTGELFF. The V and J genes are TRBV9 and TRBJ2-2; D remains ambiguous. V gave up 0 bases and J gave up 0 bases, with 12 bases separating them. CDR1 is SGDLS, CDR2 YYNGEE, per germline. The CDR3 loop spans 17 amino acids.

The V call is TRBV19, the J call TRBJ1-5; 7 bases fit TRBD1. V gave up 5 bases and J gave up 2 bases; unmatched junction bases: 6. The CDR3 consists of 15 residues. Per the germline V gene, CDR1 is LNHDA and CDR2 is SQIVND (reference sequence). The CDR3 loop reads CASSQNTGGNQPQHF. DNA for the CDR3: TGTGCCAGTAGTCAGAACACAGGGGGCAATCAGCCCCAGCATTTT.

This chain uses TRBV11-2 with TRBJ2-1; 8 bases line up with TRBD1. The germline V gene has CDR1 SGHAT and CDR2 FQNNGV. The CDR3 is made up of 13 amino acids. Losses at the gene ends were 1 base for V and 10 bases for J; bases not matched to a gene: 3. DNA for the CDR3: TGTGCCAGCAGCTTAGTGACAGGGGCCGAGCAGTTCTTC. It is translated as CASSLVTGAEQFF.